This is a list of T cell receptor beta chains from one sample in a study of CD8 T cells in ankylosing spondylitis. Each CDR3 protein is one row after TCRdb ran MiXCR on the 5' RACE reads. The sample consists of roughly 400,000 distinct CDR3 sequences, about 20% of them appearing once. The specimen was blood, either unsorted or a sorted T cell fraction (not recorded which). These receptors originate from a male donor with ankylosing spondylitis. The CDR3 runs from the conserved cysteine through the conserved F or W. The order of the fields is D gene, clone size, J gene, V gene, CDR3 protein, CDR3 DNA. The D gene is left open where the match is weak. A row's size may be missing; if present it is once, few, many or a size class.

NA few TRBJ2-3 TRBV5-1 CASRSNVGYGVDTQYF TGCGCCAGCAGGTCGAACGTTGGGTACGGGGTCGATACGCAGTATTTT
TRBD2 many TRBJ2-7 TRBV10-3 CAISESPASGTYEQYF TGTGCCATCAGTGAGTCGCCGGCTAGCGGAACCTACGAGCAGTACTTC
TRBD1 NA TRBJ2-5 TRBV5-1 CASSLQGVWEETQYF TGCGCCAGCAGCTTACAGGGGGTGTGGGAAGAGACCCAGTACTTC
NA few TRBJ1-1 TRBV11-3 CASSFRTAMNTEAFF TGTGCCAGCAGCTTCCGGACAGCCATGAACACTGAAGCTTTCTTT
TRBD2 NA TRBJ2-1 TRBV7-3 CASSVGTSGFNEQFF TGTGCCAGCAGTGTAGGGACTAGCGGTTTTAATGAGCAGTTCTTC
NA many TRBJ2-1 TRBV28 CASSLVSNEQFF TGTGCCAGCAGTTTGGTTTCCAATGAGCAGTTCTTC
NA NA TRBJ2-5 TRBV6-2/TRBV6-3 CASSRDSPQYF TGTGCCAGCAGCCGTGACAGTCCCCAGTACTTC
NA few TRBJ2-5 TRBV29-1 CSVDLLHNRLWETQYF TGCAGCGTTGATTTGCTCCATAACCGATTATGGGAGACCCAGTACTTC
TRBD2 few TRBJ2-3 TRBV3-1 CASSQGASGSTDTQYF TGTGCCAGCAGCCAAGGGGCTAGCGGGAGCACAGATACGCAGTATTTT
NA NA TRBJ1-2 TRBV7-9 CASSLVSGSGYTF TGTGCCAGCAGCTTAGTGTCGGGGAGCGGCTACACCTTC
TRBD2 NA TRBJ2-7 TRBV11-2 CASSLLTGGVDEQYF TGTGCCAGCAGCTTATTGACGGGAGGGGTAGACGAGCAGTACTTC
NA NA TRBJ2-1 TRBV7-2 CASSLFTARQFF TGTGCCAGCAGCTTATTTACGGCGAGGCAGTTCTTC
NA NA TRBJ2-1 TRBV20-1 CSANPELAYNEQFF TGCAGTGCTAACCCCGAGCTAGCTTACAATGAGCAGTTCTTC
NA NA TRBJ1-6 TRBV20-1 CSARGSPLHF TGCAGTGCTAGAGGCTCACCCCTCCACTTT
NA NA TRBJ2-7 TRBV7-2 CASSLEDSFYEQYF TGTGCCAGCAGCTTAGAGGACAGCTTCTACGAGCAGTACTTC
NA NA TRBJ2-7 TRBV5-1 CASSLHRAFSYEQYF TGCGCCAGCAGCTTGCACAGGGCGTTTTCCTACGAGCAGTACTTC
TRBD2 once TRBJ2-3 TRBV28 CASSLVGLALDTQYF TGTGCCAGCAGTTTAGTGGGACTAGCGCTCGATACGCAGTATTTT
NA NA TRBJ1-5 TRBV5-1 CASSLAGEGLPQHF TGCGCCAGCAGCTTGGCCGGCGAGGGACTGCCCCAGCATTTT
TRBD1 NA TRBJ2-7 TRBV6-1 CASTKAQGAYEQYF TGTGCCAGCACAAAGGCCCAGGGGGCCTACGAGCAGTACTTC
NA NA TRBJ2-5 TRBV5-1 CASSLVWQETQYF TGCGCCAGCAGCTTGGTTTGGCAAGAGACCCAGTACTTC
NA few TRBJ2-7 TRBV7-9 CASSLRRGASYEQYF TGTGCCAGCAGCTTGAGGCGGGGCGCCTCCTACGAGCAGTACTTC
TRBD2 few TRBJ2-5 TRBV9 CASSVEAGREETQYF TGTGCCAGCAGCGTAGAGGCAGGGAGGGAAGAGACCCAGTACTTC
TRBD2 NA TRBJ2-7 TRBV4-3 CASSQERLAGPYEQYF TGCGCCAGCAGCCAAGAAAGACTAGCGGGGCCCTACGAGCAGTACTTC
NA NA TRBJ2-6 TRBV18 CASSLNALAGANVLTF TGTGCCAGCTCACTTAATGCATTGGCTGGGGCCAACGTCCTGACTTTC
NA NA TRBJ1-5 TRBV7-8 CASSVVFNQPQHF TGTGCCAGCAGCGTTGTTTTCAATCAGCCCCAGCATTTT
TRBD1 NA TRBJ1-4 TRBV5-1 CASSARTGPYEKLFF TGCGCCAGCAGCGCGCGGACAGGGCCATATGAAAAACTGTTTTTT
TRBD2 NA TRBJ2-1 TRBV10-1 CASSDSGLANSYNEQFF TGCGCCAGCAGTGACTCCGGACTAGCGAACTCCTACAATGAGCAGTTCTTC
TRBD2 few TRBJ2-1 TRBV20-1 CSARIAGLSYNEQFF TGCAGTGCTAGAATAGCGGGGCTCTCCTACAATGAGCAGTTCTTC
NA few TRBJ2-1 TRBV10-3 CAISGRIGTAYNEQFF TGTGCCATCAGTGGTCGTATTGGGACTGCATACAATGAGCAGTTCTTC
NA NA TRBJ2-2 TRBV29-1 CSVWRIGTGELFF TGCAGCGTTTGGAGGATTGGCACCGGGGAGCTGTTTTTT
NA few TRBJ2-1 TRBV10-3 CAISETSSNNEQFF TGTGCCATCAGTGAGACTAGCAGTAACAATGAGCAGTTCTTC
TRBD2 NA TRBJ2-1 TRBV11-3 CASSLGLSAGARNEQFF TGTGCCAGCAGCTTAGGACTATCGGCGGGAGCACGCAATGAGCAGTTCTTC
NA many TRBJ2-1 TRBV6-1 CATARGRNNEQFF TGTGCCACCGCAAGGGGTAGGAACAATGAGCAGTTCTTC
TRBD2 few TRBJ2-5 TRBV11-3 CASRVGTSGLPGETQYF TGTGCCAGCAGAGTCGGGACTAGCGGCTTACCCGGCGAGACCCAGTACTTC
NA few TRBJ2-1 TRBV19 CASSIEGDFYNEQFF TGTGCCAGTAGTATAGAGGGGGACTTCTACAATGAGCAGTTCTTC
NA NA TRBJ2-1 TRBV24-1 CATSEPGLRSDEQFF TGTGCCACCAGTGAACCGGGCCTCAGGAGCGATGAGCAGTTCTTC
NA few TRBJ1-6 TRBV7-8 CASSPGGSSYNSPLHF TGTGCCAGCAGCCCTGGGGGGAGCTCCTATAATTCACCCCTCCACTTT
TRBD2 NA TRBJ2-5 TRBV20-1 CSALAGEQETQYF TGCAGTGCTCTAGCGGGAGAGCAAGAGACCCAGTACTTC
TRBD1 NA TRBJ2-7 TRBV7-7 CASSPLMGTAYEQYF TGTGCTAGCAGCCCCTTAATGGGGACAGCCTACGAGCAGTACTTC